These 19 T cell receptor beta chains were sequenced from one sample in a study of blood T cell repertoires in COVID-19. Libraries were prepared by immunoSEQ multiplex PCR; TCRdb keeps only in-frame clonotypes and omits some of them. The data hold 61,000 or so clones, with 85% to 90% observed a single time. The sequencing sample was made of peripheral blood. The source is a woman older than 75 with active COVID-19.

The chain employs TRBV2 and TRBJ1-1; tentatively, D is TRBD1 (5 bases). Trimming shortened V by 2 bases and J by 6 bases, and 16 bases separated the two germline ends. The CDR3 has 15 residues. Per the germline V gene, CDR1 is SNHLY and CDR2 is FYNNEI. The CDR3 loop reads CASSEFPDSWSEAFF. The CDR3 nucleotides read TGTGCCAGCAGTGAATTTCCCGACAGTTGGTCTGAAGCTTTCTTT.

This chain joins TRBV5-1 and TRBJ1-5; D is uncertain. The CDR3 is 15 amino acids. The V end lost 0 bases, the J end lost 0 bases, and 7 bases lay between the germline ends. Per germline, CDR1 SGHRS and CDR2 YFSETQ. The CDR3 DNA reads as TGCGCCAGCAGCTTGGTCGGGAATAGCAATCAGCCCCAGCATTTT. This encodes CASSLVGNSNQPQHF.

This chain connects TRBV5-8 to TRBJ1-2; 7 bases line up with TRBD1. The J segment lost 7 bases and the V segment lost 0 bases, leaving 3 bases of the junction unmatched. The germline V gene has CDR1 SGHTS and CDR2 YDEGEE. CDR3 length: 13 residues. The CDR3 reads CASSLEGARGYTF. The CDR3 DNA follows: TGTGCCAGCAGCTTGGAGGGGGCGCGTGGCTACACCTTC.

This CDR3 reads CSGARAGETQYF. CDR3 nucleotides: TGCAGCGGGGCTAGGGCGGGTGAGACCCAGTACTTC. This chain links TRBV29-1 with TRBJ2-5, with a weak D call TRBD2 (5 bases). The V gene lost 7 bases and the J gene lost 5 bases, with 14 bases spanning the gap. Germline CDR1 and CDR2: SQVTM and ANQGSEA. The CDR3 is 12 amino acids.

This chain connects TRBV3-1 (or the pseudogene TRBV3-2) to TRBJ2-7; TRBD2 matches 8 bases. Germline CDR1 is LGHDT and CDR2 is YNNKEL (reference sequence). The CDR3 runs to 16 residues. V lost 0 bases, J lost 4 bases, and 8 bases stayed unmatched. The CDR3 DNA is TGTGCCAGCAGCCAAGATCGAGCTAGCGGGTTATACGAGCAGTACTTC. The encoded protein is CASSQDRASGLYEQYF.

CDR3 region: CASSLWGLAGRNEQFF. As DNA, the CDR3 is TGTGCCAGCAGCTTGTGGGGGCTAGCGGGGAGGAATGAGCAGTTCTTC. This rearrangement joins TRBV5-4 to TRBJ2-1; 9 positions match TRBD2. The V gene end was trimmed by 1 base and the J gene end by 7 bases; junction bases not matched to a gene: 9. Germline CDR1 is SGHNT and CDR2 is YYREEE (reference sequence). The CDR3 sequence is 16 residues long. The full variable domain, completed using reference TRBV5-4 and TRBJ2-1, is ETGVTQSPTHLIKTRGQQVTLRCSSQSGHNTVSWYQQALGQGPQFIFQYYREEENGRGNFPPRFSGLQFPNYSSELNVNALELDDSALYLCASSLWGLAGRNEQFFGPGTRLTVL.

This chain joins TRBV2 and TRBJ1-6; 7 bases agree with TRBD1. Per germline, CDR1 SNHLY and CDR2 FYNNEI. Losses at the gene ends were 5 bases for V and 6 bases for J; bases not matched to a gene: 10. The CDR3 spans 16 residues. CDR3 sequence reads: CASSRDRAQANSPLHF. CDR3 coding DNA: TGTGCCAGCAGTAGAGACAGGGCGCAGGCTAATTCACCCCTCCACTTT. Drawing the rest from reference TRBV2 and TRBJ1-6, the complete variable domain is EPEVTQTPSHQVTQMGQEVILRCVPISNHLYFYWYRQILGQKVEFLVSFYNNEISEKSEIFDDQFSVERPDGSNFTLKIRSTKLEDSAMYFCASSRDRAQANSPLHFGNGTRLTVT.

The CDR3 is CASSVAGGLSDEQFF. In DNA form, the CDR3 reads TGTGCCAGCAGCGTAGCGGGGGGCCTATCCGATGAGCAGTTCTTC. V is TRBV9 and J is TRBJ2-1; TRBD2 is a possible D gene (7 bases). Trimming left V 0 bases short and J 8 bases short, with 15 bases between. Germline V gene lookup returns CDR1 SGDLS and CDR2 YYNGEE. This CDR3 is built from 15 residues.

V gene TRBV18 combines with J gene TRBJ2-7; perhaps TRBD2 as D (6 bases). The germline V gene encodes CDR1 KGHSH and CDR2 LQKENI. CDR3 length: 16 amino acids. Trimming cost V 4 bases and J 2 bases, with 18 bases left between them. The CDR3 region is CASSLLPGLRPYEQYF. DNA of the CDR3: TGTGCCAGCTCACTTCTTCCGGGACTCCGTCCCTACGAGCAGTACTTC.

The rearrangement joins TRBV13 to TRBJ2-3; 9 bases fit TRBD2. The germline V gene encodes CDR1 PRHDT and CDR2 FYEKMQ (reference sequence). There are 13 residues in the CDR3. V lost 6 bases, J lost 4 bases, and 2 bases stayed unmatched. The CDR3 DNA sequence: TGTGCCAGCAGGCGGGGGGGCCCAGATACGCAGTATTTT. It specifies CASRRGGPDTQYF.

The chain combines TRBV27 with TRBJ2-5, with 14 bases identical to TRBD2. The V gene end was trimmed by 6 bases and the J gene end by 0 bases; junction bases not matched to a gene: 9. Germline CDR1 MNHEY, CDR2 SMNVEV (reference sequence). CDR3 size: 18 residues. CDR3 sequence reads: CASRRGTSGGEYQETQYF. CDR3 bases: TGTGCCAGCAGGAGAGGGACTAGCGGGGGTGAGTACCAAGAGACCCAGTACTTC.

The sample holds one count of this clone. This rearrangement joins TRBV7-2 to TRBJ1-2; 10 nucleotides line up with TRBD1. The CDR3 is 14 amino acids. CDR1 is SGHTA and CDR2 is FQGNSA in the germline V gene. Trimming at V came to 4 bases and at J to 8 bases, leaving 7 bases not matched to a gene. The CDR3 region has the DNA TGTGCCAGCAGCTCGGACAGGGGGAGGAAAGGCTACACCTTC. Its translation: CASSSDRGRKGYTF.

The CDR3 DNA reads as TGTGCCAGCAGCAATCCAGGCAATCAGCCCCAGCATTTT. Its protein product is CASSNPGNQPQHF. The chain is built from TRBV21-1 and TRBJ1-5; TRBD1 reflects the table's D call only, with no check against the DNA. TRBV21-1 is flagged as a pseudogene. The CDR3 spans 13 residues.

The chain has TRBV2 and TRBJ2-2; 9 bases agree with TRBD2. This CDR3 contains 16 residues. Germline CDR1 is SNHLY and CDR2 is FYNNEI. Losses at the gene ends were 4 bases for V and 0 bases for J; bases not matched to a gene: 3. The CDR3 nucleotides read TGTGCCAGCAGTGTTCAGCGGGGGGCGAACACCGGGGAGCTGTTTTTT. Residues: CASSVQRGANTGELFF.

The chain carries TRBV11-2 and TRBJ1-1; D unclear. The length of the CDR3 is 15 residues. CDR1 is SGHAT, CDR2 FQNNGV, per germline. V was cut by 1 base and J by 2 bases, with 11 bases left in between. CDR3 protein: CASSLGQALNTEAFF. CDR3 DNA: TGTGCCAGCAGCTTAGGTCAGGCCCTAAACACTGAAGCTTTCTTT.

Comments on this clone: This same CDR3 is encoded by further DNA sequences in the sample. This chain connects TRBV7-6 to TRBJ2-7; 8 bases are shared with TRBD2. V gave up 5 bases and J gave up 1 base; unmatched junction bases: 16. The length of the CDR3 is 18 residues. Germline V gives CDR1 SGHVS, CDR2 FNYEAQ. CDR3 coding DNA: TGTGCCAGCAGCCTGAGGCAGGGTGGGCGGGGGGCTTCCTACGAGCAGTACTTC. Protein product: CASSLRQGGRGASYEQYF.

J is TRBJ2-3 and V is TRBV3-1 (or the pseudogene TRBV3-2); TRBD2 aligns across 9 bases. CDR3 size: 16 residues. With V trimmed by 4 bases and J by 2 bases, 7 bases remained unmatched. Per the germline V gene, CDR1 is LGHDT and CDR2 is YNNKEL (reference sequence). DNA for the CDR3: TGTGCCAGCAGCCGCTCAGCGGGGGGCCACACAGATACGCAGTATTTT. This translates into CASSRSAGGHTDTQYF.

The chain links TRBV19 to TRBJ1-2, with D unresolved. The germline gives CDR1 LNHDA, CDR2 SQIVND (reference sequence). The V gene lost 3 bases and the J gene lost 5 bases, with 10 bases spanning the gap. This CDR3 is 13 amino acids long. The CDR3 is CASSMAYQYGYTF. CDR3 bases: TGTGCCAGTAGTATGGCATACCAGTATGGCTACACCTTC.

This chain links TRBV11-2 with TRBJ2-3, with 7 bases aligning to TRBD1. Germline V lookup: CDR1 SGHAT, CDR2 FQNNGV. This CDR3 region has 17 residues. Trimming took 5 bases from V and 2 from J; bases not matched to a gene: 13. CDR3 bases: TGTGCCAGCAGCCCGCAAAGGGACAGCTCTAACACAGATACGCAGTATTTT. Translating it yields CASSPQRDSSNTDTQYF.